This passage covers 2 T cell receptor beta chains from one sample sequenced in a study of T cells in Graves' hyperthyroidism and ophthalmopathy. The source material, RNA transcripts, was used to amplify TCR beta CDR3 regions. Initially, a first-round RT-PCR of the TCR CDR3 employed the HTBI primer set. TCRdb analysed the multiplex PCR reads with MiXCR anew, one entry per CDR3 protein. The data show around 340,000 distinct CDR3 sequences, 18% seen once. The material sequenced was blood. The receptors come from a woman in her thirties or forties with Graves' ophthalmopathy.

The rearrangement joins TRBV9 to TRBJ2-2; D remains ambiguous. CDR1 and CDR2 from the germline V gene are SGDLS and YYNGEE. The CDR3 consists of 14 residues. Trimming stripped 5 bases from V and 0 bases from J, with 8 bases between. The CDR3 nucleotides are TGTGCCAGCAGTTACACGTCGAACACCGGGGAGCTGTTTTTT. Translating gives CASSYTSNTGELFF.

In this sample, this clonotype turned up many times. V and J are TRBV29-1 and TRBJ2-7; 13 bases map to TRBD2. Per germline, CDR1 SQVTM and CDR2 ANQGSEA. The V gene end was trimmed by 1 base and the J gene end by 5 bases; junction bases not matched to a gene: 2. The CDR3 spans 14 residues. CDR3 nucleotide sequence: TGCAGCGTTGAAGGACTAGCGGGAGGAAACGAGCAGTACTTC. Encoded protein: CSVEGLAGGNEQYF.